The subject of this entry is one T cell receptor (beta chain). Incorporated into the TCR beta cDNA libraries were unique molecular identifiers, which served to reduce PCR and sequencing biases. TCRdb ran MiXCR on the PCR reads and lists one entry per CDR3 protein. This sample has about 810,000 distinct CDR3 sequences, with about 57% found just once. The data stem from a study of post-analysis software for immune sequencing data. Study-level background: The patients showed relapsing-remitting, secondary progressive and progressive-relapsing multiple sclerosis courses.

The sequence derives from a girl aged 10 to 17 with multiple sclerosis. Source material: blood.

CDR3 residues: CASSQAEPSGTQYF. The CDR3 region has the DNA TGCGCCAGCAGCCAAGCGGAGCCTTCGGGGACCCAGTACTTC. This chain joins TRBV4-1 and TRBJ2-7; D not resolved. The DNA matches TRBJ2-5 better at its end, which makes the J call doubtful. The CDR3 is 14 residues long. Germline V CDR1 and CDR2: MGHRA, YSYEKL.